Described below is a single TCR beta chain sequence and its context. Its cognate antigen is unknown. This entry is derived from a study of cytomegalovirus exposure and HLA in healthy donors. Study-wide results and limits: First-cohort TCR clusters were later found to tend to co-occur in the approximately 120 validation repertoires. Reports described diagnosis of cytomegalovirus status by the classifier as highly specific and sensitive. Rarity marked most TCR sequences, yet some public TCRs occurred in many donors.

Data came from immunoSEQ multiplex PCR; TCRdb stores just in-frame clones and leaves some out. The sample has some 120,000 clones, 85% to 90% seen once. Sequencing used PBMCs. This clonotype was sampled from a man aged 25 to 40 in good health and CMV-seronegative.

The DNA for the CDR3 is TGTGCCAGCAGTTGGCTGAATGAGCAGTTCTTC. Encoded protein: CASSWLNEQFF. The chain carries TRBV27 and TRBJ2-1; D gene unclear. The CDR3 extends over 11 amino acids. Per the germline V gene, CDR1 is MNHEY and CDR2 is SMNVEV (reference sequence). V shed 4 bases and J shed 7 bases, with 5 bases lying between them.